Below are 29 T cell receptor beta chains sequenced from a single sample in a study of T cell repertoires in cytomegalovirus infection. Their cognate antigens are unknown. TCRdb reanalysed the reads using MiXCR and keeps one entry per CDR3 protein. The sample yields about 500,000 distinct CDR3 sequences, roughly 34% seen once. The sample here was cultured PBMCs, taken from culture after CMV antigen stimulation. These receptors came from a human donor in good health (CMV status not recorded). Some clones in this sample may be carry-over from other donors' samples.

This clonotype was counted only a few times. The genes are TRBV4-1 and TRBJ1-1; 9 bases line up with TRBD1. The CDR3 has 16 amino acids. Per germline, CDR1 MGHRA and CDR2 YSYEKL. The V segment lost 3 bases and the J segment 4 bases; nucleotides outside the gene matches: 9. The CDR3 reads CASSHMGQGRITEAFF. The CDR3 DNA reads TGCGCCAGCAGCCATATGGGACAGGGCAGGATCACTGAAGCTTTCTTT.

A few counts support this clonotype. The V and J genes are TRBV4-1 and TRBJ1-3; tentatively, D is TRBD1 (5 bases). The CDR3 sequence is 17 residues long. Trimming cost V 0 bases and J 0 bases, with 12 bases left between them. CDR1 and CDR2 from the germline V gene are MGHRA and YSYEKL. CDR3 sequence reads: CASSQDPDSLSGNTIYF. As DNA, the CDR3 is TGCGCCAGCAGCCAAGACCCCGACAGCCTCTCTGGAAACACCATATATTTT.

This clonotype was counted at least ten times. The J gene is TRBJ1-6, the V gene TRBV7-9, with TRBD1 identical over 7 bases. Germline lookup yields CDR1 SEHNR and CDR2 FQNEAQ (reference sequence). The CDR3 is 18 residues long. Trimming took 0 bases from V and 0 from J; bases not matched to a gene: 5. The CDR3 DNA sequence: TGTGCCAGCAGCTTAGCGACTGGGACAGTCTCCTATAATTCACCCCTCCACTTT. Its translation is CASSLATGTVSYNSPLHF.

The rearrangement joins TRBV6-2 or TRBV6-3 to TRBJ2-1; D gene uncertain. Germline CDR1 is MNHEY and CDR2 is SVGEGT. Trimming took off 6 bases at V and 6 bases at J, with 15 bases between the two ends. The CDR3 totals 14 residues. CDR3 sequence reads: CASRSDGPTNEQFF. The CDR3 DNA sequence: TGTGCCAGCAGGTCGGACGGCCCAACCAATGAGCAGTTCTTC.

This clonotype showed up just a few times. The chain uses TRBV14 and TRBJ1-6; no clear D gene. The CDR3 is made up of 14 amino acids. The V end was cut by 0 bases, the J end by 6 bases, with 6 bases between. Per the germline V gene, CDR1 is SGHDN and CDR2 is FVKESK. Written as DNA, the CDR3 is TGTGCCAGCAGCCAAGATCCCTTTAATTCACCCCTCCACTTT. Its protein is CASSQDPFNSPLHF.

The rearrangement uses TRBV11-2 and TRBJ2-1, with TRBD1 identical over 7 bases. With 3 bases clipped from V and 7 bases from J, the junction kept 6 bases outside the gene matches. The CDR3 runs 14 residues. The V gene's germline CDR1 is SGHAT and CDR2 FQNNGV. Here the CDR3 DNA reads TGTGCCAGCAGCTTCGACAGGGTCCAAAATGAGCAGTTCTTC. Translating gives CASSFDRVQNEQFF.

The chain couples TRBV4-1 to TRBJ2-2; TRBD1 matches at 8 bases. The V gene's germline CDR1 is MGHRA and CDR2 YSYEKL. With V trimmed by 0 bases and J by 0 bases, 9 bases remained unmatched. This CDR3 is built from 19 residues. CDR3: CASSQDRSQGAANTGELFF. The CDR3 coding sequence is TGCGCCAGCAGCCAAGATAGATCCCAGGGGGCCGCGAACACCGGGGAGCTGTTTTTT.

The chain combines TRBV24-1 with TRBJ2-1; D gene unclear. The germline V gene has CDR1 KGHDR and CDR2 SFDVKD. This CDR3 contains 13 residues. V dropped 3 bases and J dropped 9 bases, with 11 bases sitting between them. DNA for the CDR3: TGTGCCACCAGTGATCCGGCGAGTATTGAGCAGTTCTTC. It is translated as CATSDPASIEQFF.

As DNA, the CDR3 is TGTGCCAGTAGTCCTTCGACTAGCGGGTTTCCCTACGAGCAGTACGTC. Translated, it gives CASSPSTSGFPYEQYV. The chain joins TRBV19 to TRBJ2-7; 10 bases agree with TRBD2. V dropped 5 bases and J dropped 2; count of bases not matched to a gene: 9. Looked up from germline, CDR1 is LNHDA and CDR2 is SQIVND (reference sequence). The CDR3 runs to 16 residues.

In its sample, this clonotype was seen many times. This sequence joins TRBV6-1 and TRBJ2-6, with TRBD2 identical over 8 bases. Germline lookup yields CDR1 MNHNS and CDR2 SASEGT. Unmatched junction bases numbered 6, after V lost 5 bases and J lost 0 bases. The CDR3 runs to 17 residues. CDR3 sequence reads: CASSWPGGSSGANVLTF. CDR3 DNA: TGTGCCAGCAGTTGGCCGGGAGGGAGCTCTGGGGCCAACGTCCTGACTTTC.

V gene TRBV27 combines with J gene TRBJ1-1, with TRBD1 matching over 7 bases. This CDR3 has 16 residues. V lost 8 bases and J lost 3; bases outside the gene matches: 15. Germline-derived CDR1 and CDR2 are MNHEY and SMNVEV (reference sequence). CDR3: CASGNPGTVWDTEAFF. Here the CDR3 DNA reads TGTGCCAGCGGTAACCCTGGGACAGTCTGGGACACTGAAGCTTTCTTT.

This clonotype was counted a few times. The chain uses TRBV11-3 and TRBJ1-2, with TRBD1 matching over 10 bases. CDR3 length equals 17 residues. V trimming: 5 bases; J trimming: 4 bases; junction bases outside the gene matches: 13. CDR1 is SGHNT, CDR2 YENEEA, per germline. The CDR3 region has the DNA TGTGCCAGCAGCCGGTCCCCCGGACAGGGGGTCCCCTATGGCTACACCTTC. It encodes CASSRSPGQGVPYGYTF.

This clonotype has more than one count but fewer than ten. CDR3 in amino acids: CASSTSSGRGTDTQYF. CDR3 in DNA: TGTGCCAGCAGTACCTCTAGCGGGAGGGGCACAGATACGCAGTATTTT. The J gene is TRBJ2-3, the V gene TRBV27; TRBD2 matches at 12 bases. The CDR3 covers 16 residues. Germline V gives CDR1 MNHEY, CDR2 SMNVEV (reference sequence). Trimming removed 5 bases from V and 1 base from J; junction bases left unmatched: 4.

The rearrangement links TRBV11-2 to TRBJ2-7, with 9 bases that match TRBD1. The CDR3 is 15 amino acids. Germline V CDR1 and CDR2: SGHAT, FQNNGV. J lost 0 bases, V lost 3 bases, and 3 bases had no gene match. The CDR3 loop is CASSFGTGSSYEQYV. The DNA for the CDR3 is TGTGCCAGCAGCTTCGGGACAGGGAGCTCCTACGAGCAGTACGTC.

V usage is TRBV7-9 and J usage is TRBJ2-1, with D possibly TRBD1 on 6 matching bases. The CDR3 sequence is 16 residues long. CDR1 SEHNR and CDR2 FQNEAQ come from the germline V gene (reference sequence). The V end was cut by 2 bases, the J end by 4 bases, with 15 bases between. CDR3 amino acids: CASSLKRGSQYNEQFF. CDR3 DNA: TGTGCCAGCAGCTTAAAGAGGGGGAGCCAGTACAATGAGCAGTTCTTC.

V is TRBV6-2 or TRBV6-3 and J is TRBJ2-7; 15 nucleotides agree with TRBD2. The CDR3 runs to 17 residues. V was clipped by 7 bases and J by 6 bases; unmatched bases: 13. Germline CDR1 MNHEY, CDR2 SVGEGT. The CDR3 nucleotides are TGTGCCAGCATCGATGCCATGGGACTAGCGGGAGGTGGCGAGCAGTACGTC. Translation gives CASIDAMGLAGGGEQYV.

This chain uses TRBV4-1 with TRBJ1-6; D is undetermined. CDR3 length: 15 amino acids. Germline V gives CDR1 MGHRA, CDR2 YSYEKL. V was cut by 3 bases and J by 10 bases, with 16 bases left in between. The chain's CDR3 is CASSHLDPRESPLHF. The CDR3 DNA reads as TGCGCCAGCAGCCACTTGGATCCGCGGGAATCACCCCTCCACTTT.

This clonotype appeared a few times. The chain has TRBV12-3 or TRBV12-4 and TRBJ2-7; no clear D. The V and J ends lost 5 bases and 1 base respectively, with 15 bases between them. The CDR3 is 15 residues long. CDR3 in DNA: TGTGCCAGCAGTCCCCGTGGGGTGTTGTCCTACGAGCAGTACTTC. Its protein product is CASSPRGVLSYEQYF.

This clonotype was observed a single time. The V gene is TRBV20-1, the J gene TRBJ2-1; D is possibly TRBD2 (5 bases). The V end lost 1 base, the J end lost 7 bases, and 17 bases lay between the germline ends. The germline CDR1 and CDR2 sequences are DFQATT and SNEGSKA (reference sequence). The CDR3 is 15 residues long. CDR3 DNA: TGCAGTGCTAGAGTTCCGGCGGGCCGGAGGAATGAGCAGTTCTTC. Amino acids: CSARVPAGRRNEQFF.

The CDR3 region has the DNA TGTGCCACCAGTGAAGTTCACAAATCGGAGGAAAAACTGTTTTTT. Amino acids: CATSEVHKSEEKLFF. This chain uses TRBV24-1 with TRBJ1-4; no firm D call. Germline-derived CDR1 and CDR2 are KGHDR and SFDVKD. The V gene lost 4 bases and the J gene lost 8 bases, with 16 bases spanning the gap. The CDR3 is 15 amino acids.

This clonotype has ten or more counts. The rearrangement joins TRBV7-2 to TRBJ2-3; 13 bases are shared with TRBD2. The CDR3 is made up of 15 amino acids. J lost 2 bases, V lost 7 bases, and 3 bases had no gene match. Germline loops: CDR1 SGHTA, CDR2 FQGNSA. The CDR3 DNA reads as TGTGCCAGCACCACTAGCGGGAGGGCCACAGATACGCAGTATTTT. This sequence encodes CASTTSGRATDTQYF.

This clonotype was picked up a small number of times. The chain employs TRBV7-8 and TRBJ2-5; D is unclear. There are 14 residues in the CDR3. Germline V gene sequence: CDR1 SGHVS, CDR2 FQNEAQ. The V end lost 4 bases, the J end lost 5 bases, and 14 bases lay between the germline ends. CDR3 sequence (DNA): TGTGCCAGCAGCTCTGCACCTGTAGGGGAGACCCAGTACTTC. It translates to CASSSAPVGETQYF.

The CDR3 nucleotides read TGTGCCAGCAGTGAACTCGGGGAGACTGAAAAACTGTTTTTT. It translates to CASSELGETEKLFF. The rearrangement links TRBV6-1 to TRBJ1-4; D remains ambiguous. This CDR3 has 14 amino acids. The germline CDR1 and CDR2 sequences are MNHNS and SASEGT. Trimming stripped 2 bases from V and 7 bases from J, with 11 bases between.

The sample holds a few counts of this clonotype. V is TRBV7-2 and J is TRBJ2-3, with D uncertain. This CDR3 comprises 15 residues. V lost 1 base, J lost 8 bases, and 16 bases lay in between. The germline gives CDR1 SGHTA, CDR2 FQGNSA. Written as DNA, the CDR3 is TGTGCCAGCAGCTTAGGGATGCTAGGGTTGGGTACGCAGTATTTT. As protein: CASSLGMLGLGTQYF.

The chain uses TRBV7-2 and TRBJ1-1; TRBD1 is a possible D gene (5 bases). Between the trimmed V and J ends, which lost 5 bases and 6 bases, there was a span of 13 bases. CDR3 length: 13 residues. Germline V gene data show CDR1 as SGHTA and CDR2 as FQGNSA. This CDR3 reads CASSRGEWSEAFF. The CDR3 DNA follows: TGTGCCAGCAGCCGGGGGGAGTGGTCTGAAGCTTTCTTT.

Only a few counts were recorded for this clonotype. The V call is TRBV4-3, the J call TRBJ2-1; 8 bases are a match to TRBD2. V lost 1 base, J lost 1 base, and 3 bases stayed unmatched. This CDR3 is 16 amino acids long. Germline V gene data show CDR1 as LGHNA and CDR2 as YSLEER. CDR3 bases: TGCGCCAGCAGCCAAGTAAGCGGGAGATCCTACAATGAGCAGTTCTTC. Amino acids: CASSQVSGRSYNEQFF.

The V call is TRBV7-6, the J call TRBJ2-1; unclear D gene. In germline, CDR1 is SGHVS, CDR2 FNYEAQ. V was clipped by 0 bases and J by 10 bases, with 16 bases between them. The CDR3 consists of 15 residues. CDR3 amino acids: CASSLAPRGAFEQFF. As DNA, the CDR3 is TGTGCCAGCAGCTTAGCCCCCCGTGGAGCATTCGAGCAGTTCTTC.

This clonotype has more than one count but fewer than ten. The V call is TRBV27, the J call TRBJ2-3, with 7 nucleotides matching TRBD2. The CDR3 contains 15 residues. V gave up 6 bases and J gave up 6 bases; unmatched junction bases: 12. Germline-derived CDR1 and CDR2 are MNHEY and SMNVEV (reference sequence). The CDR3 loop is CASRHPGLAADTQYF. CDR3 coding DNA: TGTGCCAGCAGACATCCGGGGCTAGCGGCTGATACGCAGTATTTT.

J is TRBJ2-3 and V is TRBV29-1; no firm D call. This CDR3 is built from 12 residues. Germline CDR1 reads SQVTM; CDR2 reads ANQGSEA. Trimming took 6 bases from V and 0 from J, leaving 7 bases between them. The CDR3 region is CSVAASTDTQYF. In DNA form, the CDR3 reads TGCAGCGTCGCTGCGAGCACAGATACGCAGTATTTT.